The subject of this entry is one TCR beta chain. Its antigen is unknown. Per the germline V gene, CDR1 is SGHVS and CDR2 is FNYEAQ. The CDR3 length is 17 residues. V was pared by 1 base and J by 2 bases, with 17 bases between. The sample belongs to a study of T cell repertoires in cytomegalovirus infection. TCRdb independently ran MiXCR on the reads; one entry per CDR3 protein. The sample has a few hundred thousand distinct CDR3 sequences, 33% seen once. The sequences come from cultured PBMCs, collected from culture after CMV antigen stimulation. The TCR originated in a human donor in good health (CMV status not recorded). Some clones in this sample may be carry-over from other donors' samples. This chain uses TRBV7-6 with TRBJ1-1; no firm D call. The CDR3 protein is CASSLGPGMAKNTEAFF. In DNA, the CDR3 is TGTGCCAGCAGCTTAGGACCGGGGATGGCCAAAAACACTGAAGCTTTCTTT.